These T cell receptor beta chains were read from a single sample in a study of T cell changes during pregnancy in multiple sclerosis. Using immunoSEQ multiplex PCR, the repertoire was profiled, and TCRdb retains in-frame clones only, with some absent. The sample carries roughly 73,000 clones, about 92% recorded once. The sequencing used peripheral blood, collected in the second trimester of pregnancy. The receptors were sampled from a female donor in good health, enrolled as a control in a pregnancy study. CDR3s leave out the opening cysteine and the closing phenylalanine or tryptophan. Not all rows give a size; the values are once, few, many and, for expanded clones, a class.

>TRBV19|-|TRBJ1-6
ASSIGSISPLH
>TRBV6-1|once|TRBJ1-1
ASCTVVTEAF
>TRBV5-1|-|TRBJ2-3
ASSLVGTGGSDTQY
>TRBV7-2|-|TRBJ1-6
ASSSTSRQILNSPLH
>TRBV7-9|-|TRBJ1-2
ASSFQGEDPFNYGYT
>TRBV7-2|-|TRBJ2-3
ASSRSGGAIDTQY
>TRBV6-1|-|TRBJ1-1
ASSSRVKNTEAF
>TRBV5-6|-|TRBJ1-4
ASSPWGTQYEKLF
>TRBV7-2|-|TRBJ2-5
ASSLSQAPQTQY
>TRBV27|-|TRBJ1-1
ASSLFQALGNTEAF
>TRBV4-1|-|TRBJ2-7
ASSQATQGSYEQY
>TRBV25-1|-|TRBJ2-3
ASAASKSTDTQY
>TRBV7-8|-|TRBJ1-6
ASSLDLRSPLH
>TRBV9|-|TRBJ2-2
ASSPGGANTGELF
>TRBV2|-|TRBJ1-2
ASSSGQAYGYT
>TRBV14|-|TRBJ2-7
ASSPSPGQGAREQY
>TRBV6-5|-|TRBJ1-3
ASSYETGSGNTIY
>TRBV5-4|-|TRBJ2-1
ASSLLYNEQF
>TRBV13|-|TRBJ1-1
ASSAGQGGTEAF
>TRBV5-1|-|TRBJ1-3
ASSVNDRVQGNTIY
>TRBV19|-|TRBJ2-4
ASSIGTSGGESIQY
>TRBV7-2|-|TRBJ2-3
ASSLAGTSTDTQY
>TRBV7-6|-|TRBJ2-1
ASSSRTSKGNEQF
>TRBV12-5|-|TRBJ1-3
ASGLPGQGENTIY
>TRBV4-2|-|TRBJ2-2
ASSPSNTGELF
>TRBV14|-|TRBJ2-1
ASSHPPTWTARYGEQF
>TRBV6-5|-|TRBJ1-2
ASSYRLSTERYT
>TRBV18|-|TRBJ1-5
ASSPQEADLPQH
>TRBV7-2|-|TRBJ2-4
ASSLGGAANIQY
>TRBV6-6|few|TRBJ1-1
ASSDGVNTEAF
>TRBV21-1|-|TRBJ2-2
ASSPRGPGTGELF
>TRBV4-1|-|TRBJ2-4
ASSQGQPSKNIQY
>TRBV13|-|TRBJ2-7
ASSLEDRTGFHEQY
>TRBV9|-|TRBJ2-7
ASSVAGKGVDEQY
>TRBV30|few|TRBJ1-5
AWAGQGGQPQH
>TRBV13|-|TRBJ2-6
ASSLYAGAGANVLT
>TRBV18|-|TRBJ2-2
ASSQGQTNTGELF
>TRBV4-1|-|TRBJ2-7
ASSRRDRGQDEQY
>TRBV11-1|-|TRBJ1-1
ASTPWEYPEAF
>TRBV4-3|-|TRBJ1-3
ASSQGARDGNTIY
>TRBV4-2|-|TRBJ1-1
ASSPRGTEAF
>TRBV6-1|-|TRBJ1-3
ASSDLGGIGNTIY
>TRBV11-2|-|TRBJ1-3
ASSYRLTGAGNTIY
>TRBV10-3|-|TRBJ2-2
AISDGRTGELF
>TRBV2|-|TRBJ2-5
ARGREGRTAGTQY
>TRBV7-2|-|TRBJ2-1
ASSLVLAVNEQF
>TRBV4-2|-|TRBJ2-7
ASSPPRGAGYEQY
>TRBV4-3|once|TRBJ2-1
ASSQDGTGFGYNEQF
>TRBV7-3|-|TRBJ2-3
ASSLTGGQGDTQY
>TRBV2|-|TRBJ2-7
ASSAYRLYEQY
>TRBV7-3|-|TRBJ2-7
ASSFGGPTYEQY
>TRBV25-1|few|TRBJ1-2
ASSEVRGNYGYT
>TRBV9|-|TRBJ2-7
ASSSFPYDEQY
>TRBV7-8|-|TRBJ1-1
ASRERTEAF
>TRBV4-2|-|TRBJ1-2
ASSQDILTGVSAGYT
>TRBV14|-|TRBJ2-7
ASSRLGQVAYEQY
>TRBV4-1|-|TRBJ1-4
ASSLGGNEKLF
>TRBV15|-|TRBJ1-4
ATSDGGRINEKLF
>TRBV6-5|-|TRBJ2-7
ASSPDYSSYEQY
>TRBV18|-|TRBJ1-1
ASVTGQMNTEAF